Sequencing of this T cell receptor (beta chain) was carried out in a study of Ad26.COV2.S vaccination and SARS-CoV-2 variants. The assay was immunoSEQ multiplex PCR, and TCRdb's table has in-frame clones only and misses some. The sample includes 350,000 to 500,000 clones, approximately 90% seen only once; the top ten take approximately 4%. V shed 3 bases and J shed 6 bases, with 18 bases lying between them. The CDR3 extends over 17 amino acids. Per the germline V gene, CDR1 is MNHEY and CDR2 is SMNVEV (reference sequence). Treatment specified: approximately 18 received Ad26.COV2.S at low or high dose, single or two shots; about 5 received placebo; per-sample allocation not given. Collection of the samples took place on day 63 after the first injection of vaccine or placebo.

The TCR was taken from a person aged 18-60 years who received the Ad26.COV2.S COVID-19 vaccine or a placebo. The sequenced sample was peripheral blood, obtained in a trial of Ad26.COV2.S vaccine versus placebo. The chain employs TRBV27 and TRBJ1-6; a weak D match, TRBD1 (6 bases). The CDR3, as DNA: TGTGCCAGCAGTTTCGGCCCGGGGGCCTTTCTTAATTCACCCCTCCACTTT. Translation: CASSFGPGAFLNSPLHF.